The entry below describes one T cell receptor beta chain. What it recognizes is unknown. This sample is part of a study of T cells after yellow fever vaccination. Overall study: Some fractions had low cell numbers, and these were prepared with SMART-Seq v4 Ultra Low Input. The study's findings and limits: Clonotypes appearing in both CD4 and CD8 compartments existed, and their share was small. The study re-detected most primary-vaccination clones after the booster (approximately 96% CD4, approximately 88% CD8).

TCRdb re-analysed the 5' RACE reads in MiXCR, keeping a single row per CDR3 protein. The sample lists hundreds of thousands of distinct CDR3 sequences, less than 20% occurring once. The CDR3 is 13 residues long. The V gene's germline CDR1 is MNHNY and CDR2 SVGAGI (reference sequence). Between the trimmed V and J ends, which lost 8 bases and 4 bases, there was a span of 14 bases. The source was PBMCs, collected about 5 days after the first yellow fever vaccination. V is TRBV6-6 and J is TRBJ2-5, with D possibly being TRBD2 (6 bases). The clonotype comes from a man aged 18 to 30 who received the YFV17D yellow fever vaccine. CDR3 residues: CASDLGGAETQYF. The DNA for the CDR3 is TGTGCCAGCGATTTGGGGGGAGCAGAGACCCAGTACTTC.